Listed here are 10 T cell receptor beta chains from one sample, sequenced in a study of spatial heterogeneity in lung cancer. Time point reported: sample taken at primary tumor resection. TCRdb called the 5' RACE reads again in MiXCR, with one record for every CDR3 protein. Among some 7,200 distinct CDR3 sequences listed, over 9.5% were seen once. Sequencing used normal lung tissue next to the tumor, obtained at surgery. The receptors shown here come from a male donor with early-stage non-small cell lung cancer.

This clonotype was found many times. The chain links TRBV4-2 to TRBJ1-3; the match to TRBD1 covers 7 bases. In germline, CDR1 is LGHNA, CDR2 YNFKEQ. Losses at the gene ends were 5 bases for V and 0 bases for J; bases not matched to a gene: 7. The CDR3 totals 16 residues. CDR3 bases: TGTGCCAGCAGCTTGACAGGGTCAATCTCTGGAAACACCATATATTTT. Translated, it gives CASSLTGSISGNTIYF.

This clonotype is labeled medium-sized. The chain combines TRBV9 with TRBJ2-3; D is perhaps TRBD1 (6 bases). Germline loops: CDR1 SGDLS, CDR2 YYNGEE. This CDR3 spans 15 amino acids. V was cut by 3 bases and J by 0 bases, with 11 bases left in between. The CDR3 is CASSATGYSTDTQYF. The DNA for the CDR3 is TGTGCCAGCAGCGCGACAGGCTACAGCACAGATACGCAGTATTTT.

This clonotype has a count of ten or more. This rearrangement joins TRBV20-1 to TRBJ1-5; D not certain. CDR1 DFQATT and CDR2 SNEGSKA come from the germline V gene (reference sequence). This CDR3 has 12 amino acids. Trimming pared 4 bases from V and 0 bases from J, leaving 4 bases between. In DNA, the CDR3 is TGCAGTGCTACGGATAGCAATCAGCCCCAGCATTTT. It encodes CSATDSNQPQHF.

This clonotype was found many times. The chain links TRBV20-1 to TRBJ2-7; TRBD1 matches 7 bases. V shed 3 bases and J 0 bases; nucleotides not matched to a gene: 5. CDR1 is DFQATT and CDR2 is SNEGSKA in the germline V gene (reference sequence). CDR3 length: 14 amino acids. CDR3 loop: CSASKGANSYEQYF. The CDR3 nucleotides are TGCAGTGCTAGTAAGGGGGCGAACTCCTACGAGCAGTACTTC.

In this sample, this clonotype turned up many times. The chain is built from TRBV7-9 and TRBJ1-1; tentative D call: TRBD1 (5 bases). CDR3 length equals 14 residues. The V end lost 2 bases, the J end lost 0 bases, and 7 bases lay between the germline ends. The germline V gene has CDR1 SEHNR and CDR2 FQNEAQ (reference sequence). This CDR3 is CASSLQGMNTEAFF. The CDR3 coding sequence is TGTGCCAGCAGCTTACAGGGCATGAACACTGAAGCTTTCTTT.

This clonotype was seen at least ten times. This CDR3 is CASSGGTGRQETQYF. CDR3 DNA: TGTGCCAGCAGCGGCGGGACAGGTCGGCAAGAGACCCAGTACTTC. V is TRBV9 and J is TRBJ2-5; 8 positions match TRBD1. This CDR3 spans 15 amino acids. The germline V gene encodes CDR1 SGDLS and CDR2 YYNGEE. J lost 2 bases, V lost 3 bases, and 6 bases had no gene match. Looking up the rest from reference TRBV9 and TRBJ2-5 gives the full variable domain: DSGVTQTPKHLITATGQRVTLRCSPRSGDLSVYWYQQSLDQGLQFLIQYYNGEERAKGNILERFSAQQFPDLHSELNLSSLELGDSALYFCASSGGTGRQETQYFGPGTRLLVL.

This clonotype was recorded many times. The CDR3 DNA follows: TGTGCCAGCAGCCCCCTTACTAGCGGGGGGCCAGGTGAGCAGTTCTTC. The encoded protein is CASSPLTSGGPGEQFF. The chain couples TRBV12-3 or TRBV12-4 to TRBJ2-1; 12 nucleotides align to TRBD2. Trimming removed 6 bases from V and 9 bases from J; junction bases left unmatched: 12. The CDR3 runs to 16 residues.

The chain employs TRBV10-1 and TRBJ1-3, with D hard to call. V gave up 1 base and J gave up 4 bases, with 5 bases separating them. Germline V gives CDR1 WNHNN, CDR2 SYGVQD (reference sequence). CDR3 length: 13 residues. The CDR3 region has the DNA TGCGCCAGCAGTGAGTTCCGGGGAAACACCATATATTTT. Protein sequence: CASSEFRGNTIYF.

This clonotype was detected many times. The chain links TRBV7-2 to TRBJ2-3; 8 bases line up with TRBD2. The CDR3 has 16 amino acids. V lost 1 base, J lost 2 bases, and 5 bases stayed unmatched. Germline CDR1 and CDR2: SGHTA and FQGNSA. Written as DNA, the CDR3 is TGTGCCAGCAGCTTAGGGTCGGGACTAGACACAGATACGCAGTATTTT. Translation gives CASSLGSGLDTDTQYF.

This clonotype was observed many times. The V call is TRBV25-1, the J call TRBJ2-5; 10 bases agree with TRBD1. Trimming cost V 5 bases and J 4 bases; bases outside gene matches: 7. Germline V gene data show CDR1 as MGHDK and CDR2 as SYGVNS. The length of the CDR3 is 15 residues. The DNA of the CDR3 is TGTGCCAGCAGTCGACAGGGGGCCTTAGGAGAGACCCAGTACTTC. This codes for CASSRQGALGETQYF.